This TCR beta chain stems from a study of cytomegalovirus exposure and HLA in healthy donors. The table came from immunoSEQ multiplex PCR; TCRdb's copy has only in-frame clones and leaves some out. The sample has about 130,000 clones, roughly 90% seen once; the top ten hold 1.4%. Germline V gives CDR1 SGHTA, CDR2 FQGNSA. There are 13 residues in the CDR3. Trimming left V 5 bases short and J 6 bases short, with 14 bases between. This rearrangement joins TRBV7-2 to TRBJ2-7, with D tentatively TRBD2 (6 bases). The sequencing sample was made of PBMCs. The sequence derives from a man in his thirties or forties in good health and CMV-seronegative. The CDR3 is CASSPDSGVEQYF. The CDR3 DNA follows: TGTGCCAGCAGCCCCGACTCGGGAGTCGAGCAGTACTTC.